The next 24 T cell receptor beta chains were all read from a single sample in a study of cytomegalovirus exposure and HLA in healthy donors. Clones were sequenced by immunoSEQ multiplex PCR, and TCRdb holds only the in-frame ones, with some missing. This sample carries 100,000 to 150,000 clones, about 82% of them seen once, and the ten largest clones take approximately 4.9%. Sequenced material: PBMCs. The receptors come from a man aged 18 to 35 in good health and CMV-seronegative.

This sequence joins TRBV7-2 and TRBJ2-3, with a weak D call TRBD2 (6 bases). Germline CDR1 reads SGHTA; CDR2 reads FQGNSA. The V gene lost 5 bases and the J gene lost 4 bases, with 13 bases spanning the gap. The CDR3 is made up of 14 amino acids. The CDR3 reads CASSQPSSADTQYF. For the CDR3, the DNA is TGTGCCAGCAGCCAACCATCTAGCGCAGATACGCAGTATTTT.

V and J are TRBV5-1 and TRBJ2-3, with TRBD2 matching over 7 bases. The CDR3 sequence is 14 residues long. The ends lost 4 bases at V and 6 bases at J; junction bases unmatched: 8. In germline, CDR1 is SGHRS, CDR2 YFSETQ. CDR3 sequence (DNA): TGCGCCAGCAGCGCCCTGACTAGCCCCGATACGCAGTATTTT. Amino acid sequence: CASSALTSPDTQYF.

V is TRBV29-1 and J is TRBJ1-2, with TRBD1 identical over 8 bases. The CDR3 runs 15 residues. Trimming cost V 4 bases and J 4 bases; bases outside gene matches: 11. CDR1 SQVTM and CDR2 ANQGSEA come from the germline V gene. The CDR3 DNA reads TGCAGCGTTGTGGGGCAGGGGGCTTCCTTCTATGGCTACACCTTC. It encodes CSVVGQGASFYGYTF.

The chain is built from TRBV9 and TRBJ2-1; 11 positions match TRBD1. Trimming removed 6 bases from V and 8 bases from J; junction bases left unmatched: 13. The CDR3 has 16 residues. The germline V gene has CDR1 SGDLS and CDR2 YYNGEE. The CDR3 sequence: CASNPWGTGGVDEQFF. As DNA, the CDR3 is TGTGCCAGCAACCCATGGGGGACAGGGGGTGTCGATGAGCAGTTCTTC.

The CDR3 DNA sequence: TGTGCCAGCAGCGTCTACGACACTGAAGCTTTCTTT. Encoded protein: CASSVYDTEAFF. This chain uses TRBV11-2 with TRBJ1-1; no definite D call. Germline CDR1 is SGHAT and CDR2 is FQNNGV. The CDR3 covers 12 residues. Deletions cut 5 bases from V and 3 bases from J, with 7 bases between.

This rearrangement joins TRBV5-1 to TRBJ2-7; the match to TRBD1 covers 8 bases. The germline CDR1 and CDR2 sequences are SGHRS and YFSETQ. This CDR3 has 15 residues. Germline trimming cut 0 bases from V and 2 bases from J; bases unmatched to any gene: 4. CDR3: CASSLVQGGPYEQYF. CDR3 nucleotide sequence: TGCGCCAGCAGCTTGGTACAGGGGGGCCCCTACGAGCAGTACTTC.

The CDR3 DNA reads as TGTGCCATCAGTGAGTCGGTTAGCGGGGGCCTCCAAGAGACCCAGTACTTC. This codes for CAISESVSGGLQETQYF. The V call is TRBV10-3, the J call TRBJ2-5, with 9 nucleotides matching TRBD2. Germline CDR1 is ENHRY and CDR2 is SYGVKD. This CDR3 region has 17 residues. Trimming took 0 bases from V and 1 from J; bases not matched to a gene: 6.

This chain uses TRBV9 with TRBJ2-2; D perhaps matches TRBD1 (6 bases). The germline CDR1 and CDR2 sequences are SGDLS and YYNGEE. CDR3 length: 15 amino acids. Trimming stripped 2 bases from V and 4 bases from J, with 12 bases between. CDR3 amino acids: CASSVTDSSTGELFF. The DNA of the CDR3 is TGTGCCAGCAGCGTCACGGACAGTAGCACCGGGGAGCTGTTTTTT.

The gene calls are TRBV5-1 and TRBJ2-3, with D possibly being TRBD1 (6 bases). Germline values: CDR1 SGHRS, CDR2 YFSETQ. The CDR3 loop spans 12 amino acids. V lost 0 bases to trimming and J lost 8 bases, with 7 bases between them. The CDR3 reads CASSLDRATQYF. CDR3 nucleotides: TGCGCCAGCAGCTTGGACAGGGCTACGCAGTATTTT.

The rearrangement uses TRBV30 and TRBJ2-7, with 10 bases identical to TRBD1. The germline gives CDR1 GTSNPN, CDR2 SVGIG (reference sequence). CDR3 length: 14 residues. The V and J ends lost 5 bases and 3 bases, in that order; junction bases with no gene match: 7. CDR3 DNA sequence: TGTGCCTGGGGAGCGGACAGGGGGGTCTACGAGCAGTACTTC. Translated, it gives CAWGADRGVYEQYF.

The V call is TRBV30, the J call TRBJ2-5, with D unclear. Germline V gene data show CDR1 as GTSNPN and CDR2 as SVGIG (reference sequence). The CDR3 is 12 residues long. Trimming pared 1 base from V and 10 bases from J, leaving 13 bases between. CDR3 residues: CAWSEVGPRQYF. In DNA form, the CDR3 reads TGTGCCTGGAGTGAGGTTGGGCCCCGCCAGTACTTC. Using reference TRBV30 and TRBJ2-5 for the parts outside the CDR3, the full variable domain is SQTIHQWPATLVQPVGSPLSLECTVEGTSNPNLYWYRQAAGRGLQLLFYSVGIGQISSEVPQNLSASRPQDRQFILSSKKLLLSDSGFYLCAWSEVGPRQYFGPGTRLLVL.

The chain carries TRBV4-2 and TRBJ1-2, with 9 nucleotides matching TRBD1. This CDR3 spans 16 amino acids. The V and J ends lost 3 bases and 2 bases, in that order; junction bases with no gene match: 7. Germline values: CDR1 LGHNA, CDR2 YNFKEQ. The CDR3 sequence: CASSQQGQGRNYGYTF. CDR3 bases: TGTGCCAGCAGCCAGCAGGGACAGGGCCGAAACTATGGCTACACCTTC.

V usage is TRBV4-2 and J usage is TRBJ2-7; 8 bases line up with TRBD2. This CDR3 has 15 residues. Germline V gives CDR1 LGHNA, CDR2 YNFKEQ. J was trimmed by 0 bases and V by 4 bases; bases with no gene match: 5. CDR3 in amino acids: CASSPSSGPSYEQYF. Here the CDR3 DNA reads TGTGCCAGCAGCCCCTCTAGCGGGCCCTCCTACGAGCAGTACTTC.

The chain links TRBV19 to TRBJ1-5, with D uncertain. The germline gives CDR1 LNHDA, CDR2 SQIVND (reference sequence). The CDR3 totals 12 residues. V gave up 3 bases and J gave up 7 bases, with 7 bases separating them. The CDR3 DNA sequence: TGTGCCAGTAGTATGTTTGGCCAGCCCCAGCATTTT. Protein: CASSMFGQPQHF.

The CDR3 nucleotides are TGTGCCACCAGCATCACAGGGGGCATCGATGAGCAGTTCTTC. Residues: CATSITGGIDEQFF. The chain combines TRBV15 with TRBJ2-1; TRBD1 agrees at 9 bases. The V gene end was trimmed by 4 bases and the J gene end by 8 bases; junction bases not matched to a gene: 6. CDR3 size: 14 residues. Germline assignment: CDR1 LNHNV and CDR2 YYDKDF (reference sequence).

V usage is TRBV4-1 and J usage is TRBJ1-1; the D is unclear. The CDR3 is made up of 14 amino acids. Germline CDR1 is MGHRA and CDR2 is YSYEKL. The V end lost 4 bases, the J end lost 8 bases, and 17 bases lay between the germline ends. For the CDR3, the DNA is TGCGCCAGCAGCCCGCGAAACGAACTAGCAGAAGCTTTCTTT. This sequence encodes CASSPRNELAEAFF.

The genes are TRBV10-2 and TRBJ2-7; 10 bases match TRBD2. In germline, CDR1 is WSHSY, CDR2 SAAADI. The CDR3 has 15 residues. The V and J ends lost 5 bases and 4 bases, in that order; junction bases with no gene match: 8. This CDR3 reads CASSRAASGSYEQYF. In DNA form, the CDR3 reads TGCGCCAGCAGTCGAGCGGCTAGCGGGAGTTACGAGCAGTACTTC.

The V gene is TRBV15, the J gene TRBJ1-4; D call uncertain. Trimming stripped 1 base from V and 7 bases from J, with 13 bases between. This CDR3 contains 15 residues. Per germline, CDR1 LNHNV and CDR2 YYDKDF (reference sequence). The DNA for the CDR3 is TGTGCCACCAGCAGAGGTCCCGTCGGGATTGAAAAACTGTTTTTT. It codes for CATSRGPVGIEKLFF.

V is TRBV4-2 and J is TRBJ2-3, with TRBD2 matching over 9 bases. Trimming took 5 bases from V and 0 from J; bases not matched to a gene: 9. From germline, CDR1 is LGHNA and CDR2 YNFKEQ. CDR3 length equals 17 residues. CDR3 in DNA: TGTGCCAGCAGCGAAAGTAGCGGGGGAGCTAGCACAGATACGCAGTATTTT. It yields the protein CASSESSGGASTDTQYF.

The chain combines TRBV9 with TRBJ1-5, with D perhaps matching TRBD1 (6 bases). This CDR3 region has 14 residues. V was cut by 3 bases and J by 4 bases, with 11 bases left in between. Germline loops: CDR1 SGDLS, CDR2 YYNGEE. CDR3 loop: CASSATGQNQPQHF. As DNA, the CDR3 is TGTGCCAGCAGCGCAACGGGACAAAATCAGCCCCAGCATTTT.

The rearrangement uses TRBV6-1 and TRBJ1-1, with D possibly TRBD1 on 5 matching bases. Trimming removed 0 bases at V and 3 bases at J, with 14 bases between. Germline values: CDR1 MNHNS, CDR2 SASEGT. The CDR3 is made up of 16 amino acids. CDR3 nucleotide sequence: TGTGCCAGCAGTGAAGCTGGGGGGGGATGGGACACTGAAGCTTTCTTT. Protein sequence: CASSEAGGGWDTEAFF.

The chain uses TRBV2 and TRBJ1-2, with TRBD1 matching 7 bases. V shed 7 bases, J shed 0 bases, and the junction held 8 bases outside the gene matches. Germline V lookup: CDR1 SNHLY, CDR2 FYNNEI. This CDR3 comprises 15 residues. The CDR3 protein is CASTPVGGSNYGYTF. DNA of the CDR3: TGTGCCAGCACTCCGGTAGGGGGCTCTAACTATGGCTACACCTTC.

This chain joins TRBV30 and TRBJ2-6; D is perhaps TRBD1 (5 bases). Per germline, CDR1 GTSNPN and CDR2 SVGIG (reference sequence). V gave up 2 bases and J gave up 0 bases, with 11 bases separating them. The CDR3 runs to 16 residues. The CDR3 protein is CAWSPFDSSGANVLTF. The CDR3 DNA follows: TGTGCCTGGAGTCCTTTTGACAGCTCTGGGGCCAACGTCCTGACTTTC.

The rearrangement joins TRBV4-2 to TRBJ2-5, with TRBD2 as a possible D gene (5 bases). This CDR3 is 14 amino acids long. Trimming cost V 1 base and J 3 bases, with 9 bases left between them. Germline CDR1 and CDR2: LGHNA and YNFKEQ. Written as DNA, the CDR3 is TGTGCCAGCAGCCAAGGACTATCGGAAGAGACCCAGTACTTC. Encoded protein: CASSQGLSEETQYF.